These 2 T cell receptor beta chains came from one sample sequenced in a study of T-cell memory formation after mild COVID-19. From the 5' RACE reads, TCRdb called clonotypes with MiXCR, one entry per CDR3 protein. The sample lists about 200,000 distinct CDR3 sequences; 9% to 10% were seen once. The sample comprised PBMCs or a T cell subset sorted from them (not recorded which). All receptors come from a man aged 18 to 29 who had mild COVID-19 (a few samples of this study predate the infection). Cell type and time point are not known.

In its sample, this clonotype was seen a few times. The CDR3 bases are TGTGCCGCCGGGATCGAATCCTACGAGCAGTACTTC. Protein: CAAGIESYEQYF. The chain combines TRBV7-9 with TRBJ2-7; maybe TRBD2 (5 bases). The CDR3 spans 12 residues. Germline CDR1 reads SEHNR; CDR2 reads FQNEAQ (reference sequence). V gave up 11 bases and J gave up 1 base, with 12 bases separating them.

DNA for the CDR3: TGCGCCAGCAGCTTTTTGCCCGGGGACACTGAAGCTTTCTTT. Translation: CASSFLPGDTEAFF. The chain links TRBV5-1 to TRBJ1-1; D unclear. V lost 2 bases, J lost 3 bases, and 11 bases lay in between. The germline V gene encodes CDR1 SGHRS and CDR2 YFSETQ. The CDR3 sequence is 14 residues long.